This T cell receptor (beta chain) emerged from a study of OX40 agonist ivuxolimab in advanced cancers. Turning to the study itself: As their treatment, patients were administered ivuxolimab, an agonistic anti-OX40 (CD134) antibody. Males comprised around 78% of the group, whose mean age was roughly 60 years (range about 20 to 90).

Measured with immunoSEQ multiplex PCR; TCRdb has only the in-frame clones, and not every one. Counted here are almost 90,000 clones, approximately 90% occurring once; the ten biggest clones make up 0.6% to 0.75%. Study findings and constraints: The antigens recognized by the expanded peripheral T cells, that is their antigen specificity, were not determined.

V was trimmed by 7 bases and J by 6 bases, leaving 15 bases between them. Germline loops: CDR1 WSHSY, CDR2 SAAADI. CDR3 length equals 13 residues. A single count supports this clone. Its antigen is still unknown. Samples were taken at baseline and on day 1 of cycles 4 and 7. Sample: CD4+ or CD8+ T cells sorted from blood, taken in a trial of the OX40 agonist ivuxolimab. This sequence was found in an adult with an advanced solid tumor such as melanoma, head and neck, liver or kidney cancer. The chain recombines TRBV10-2 with TRBJ1-1; unclear D gene. CDR3 loop: CASNQDPFSEAFF. CDR3 nucleotides: TGCGCCAGCAATCAAGATCCTTTCTCTGAAGCTTTCTTT.